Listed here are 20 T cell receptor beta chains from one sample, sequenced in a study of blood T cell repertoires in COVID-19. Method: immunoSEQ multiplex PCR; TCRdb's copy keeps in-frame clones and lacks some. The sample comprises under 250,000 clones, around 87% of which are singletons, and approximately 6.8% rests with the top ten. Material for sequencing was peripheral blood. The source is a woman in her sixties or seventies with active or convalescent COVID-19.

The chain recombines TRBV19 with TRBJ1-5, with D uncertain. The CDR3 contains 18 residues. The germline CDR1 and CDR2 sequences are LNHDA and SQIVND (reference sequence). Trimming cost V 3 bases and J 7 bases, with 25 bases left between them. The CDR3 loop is CASSISGMTGASGQPQHF. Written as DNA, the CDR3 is TGTGCCAGTAGTATTTCCGGGATGACGGGAGCCTCGGGGCAGCCCCAGCATTTT.

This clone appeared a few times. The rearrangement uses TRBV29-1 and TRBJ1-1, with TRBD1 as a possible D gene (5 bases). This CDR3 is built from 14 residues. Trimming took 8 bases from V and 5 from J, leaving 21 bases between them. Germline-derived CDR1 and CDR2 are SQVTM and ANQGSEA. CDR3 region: CSSAPMGGGTEAFF. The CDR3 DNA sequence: TGCAGCTCCGCTCCCATGGGGGGAGGAACTGAAGCTTTCTTT.

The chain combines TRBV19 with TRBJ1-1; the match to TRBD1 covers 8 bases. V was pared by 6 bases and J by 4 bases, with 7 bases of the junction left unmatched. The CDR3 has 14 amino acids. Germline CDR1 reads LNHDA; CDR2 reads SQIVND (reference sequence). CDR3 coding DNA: TGTGCCAGTAGCATCAGGGGGCGGACCACTGAAGCTTTCTTT. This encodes CASSIRGRTTEAFF.

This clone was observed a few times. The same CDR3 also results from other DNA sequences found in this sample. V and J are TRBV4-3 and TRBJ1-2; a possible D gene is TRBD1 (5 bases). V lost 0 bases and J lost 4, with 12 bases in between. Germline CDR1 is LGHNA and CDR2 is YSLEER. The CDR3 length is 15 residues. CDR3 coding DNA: TGCGCCAGCAGCCAAGAAGGGGCATCCGGCTATGGCTACACCTTC. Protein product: CASSQEGASGYGYTF.

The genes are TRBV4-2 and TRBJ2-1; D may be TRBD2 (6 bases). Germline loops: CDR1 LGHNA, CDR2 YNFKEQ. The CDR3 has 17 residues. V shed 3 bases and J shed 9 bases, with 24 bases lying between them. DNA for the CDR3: TGTGCCAGCAGCCAGGAGGGGCCGCTTGCGTTACACACTGAGCAGTTCTTC. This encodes CASSQEGPLALHTEQFF.

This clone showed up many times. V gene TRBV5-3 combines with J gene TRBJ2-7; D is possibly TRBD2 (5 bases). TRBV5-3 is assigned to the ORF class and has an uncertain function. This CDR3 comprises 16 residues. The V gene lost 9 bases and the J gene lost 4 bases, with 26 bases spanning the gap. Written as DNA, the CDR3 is TGTGCCACCCCCTCGAGGGCACCCCCGGCCTTTTACGAGCAGTACTTC. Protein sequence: CATPSRAPPAFYEQYF.

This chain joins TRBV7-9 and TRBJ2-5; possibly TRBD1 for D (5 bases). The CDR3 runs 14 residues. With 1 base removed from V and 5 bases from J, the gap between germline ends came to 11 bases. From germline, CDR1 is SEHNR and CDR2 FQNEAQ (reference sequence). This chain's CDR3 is CASSLEGAYETQYF. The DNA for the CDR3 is TGTGCCAGCAGCTTAGAAGGGGCATACGAGACCCAGTACTTC.

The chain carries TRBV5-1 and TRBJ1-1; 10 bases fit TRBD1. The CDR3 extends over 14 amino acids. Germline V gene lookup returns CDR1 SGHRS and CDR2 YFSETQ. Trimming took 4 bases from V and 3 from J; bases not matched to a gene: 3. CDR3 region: CASSPGQGDTEAFF. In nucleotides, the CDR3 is TGCGCCAGCAGCCCTGGACAGGGGGACACTGAAGCTTTCTTT.

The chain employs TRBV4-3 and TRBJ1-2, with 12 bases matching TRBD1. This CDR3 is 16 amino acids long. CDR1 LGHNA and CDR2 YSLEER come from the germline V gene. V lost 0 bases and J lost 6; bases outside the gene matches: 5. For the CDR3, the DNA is TGCGCCAGCAGCCAAGATTTGGGACAGGGGGCGAATGGCTACACCTTC. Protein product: CASSQDLGQGANGYTF.

CDR3 DNA sequence: TGTGCCAGCACCGAGGGGGGGAAACTGTTTTTT. The encoded protein is CASTEGGKLFF. This rearrangement joins TRBV28 to TRBJ1-4, with D tentatively TRBD1 (6 bases). The CDR3 spans 11 residues. Germline assignment: CDR1 MDHEN and CDR2 SYDVKM. The V and J ends lost 7 bases and 11 bases respectively, with 11 bases between them.

The CDR3: CATSARWEGRAEQFF. The CDR3 nucleotides read TGTGCCACCAGTGCCCGCTGGGAGGGTCGGGCTGAGCAGTTCTTC. The chain joins TRBV24-1 to TRBJ2-1; 7 nucleotides match TRBD2. The CDR3 consists of 15 residues. Unmatched junction bases numbered 12, after V lost 5 bases and J lost 9 bases. From germline, CDR1 is KGHDR and CDR2 SFDVKD.

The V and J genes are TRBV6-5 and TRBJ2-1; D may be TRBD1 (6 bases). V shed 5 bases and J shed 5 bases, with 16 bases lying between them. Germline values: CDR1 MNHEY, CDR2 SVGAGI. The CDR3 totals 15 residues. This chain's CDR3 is CASSLQGRGHNEQFF. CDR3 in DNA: TGTGCCAGCAGTCTACAGGGCAGAGGGCACAATGAGCAGTTCTTC.

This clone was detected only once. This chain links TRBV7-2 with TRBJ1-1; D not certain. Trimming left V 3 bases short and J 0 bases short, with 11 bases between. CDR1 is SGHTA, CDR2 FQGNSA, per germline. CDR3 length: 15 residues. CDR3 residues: CASSFANIMNTEAFF. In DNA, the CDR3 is TGTGCCAGCAGCTTCGCGAATATCATGAACACTGAAGCTTTCTTT. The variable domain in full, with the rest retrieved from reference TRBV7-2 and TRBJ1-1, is GAGVSQSPSNKVTEKGKDVELRCDPISGHTALYWYRQSLGQGLEFLIYFQGNSAPDKSGLPSDRFSAERTGGSVSTLTIQRTQQEDSAVYLCASSFANIMNTEAFFGQGTRLTVV.

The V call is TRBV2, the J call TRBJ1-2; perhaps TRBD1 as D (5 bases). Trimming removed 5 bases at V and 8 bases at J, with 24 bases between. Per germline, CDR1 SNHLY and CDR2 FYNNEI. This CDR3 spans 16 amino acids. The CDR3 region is CASSPQGAGPLGGYTF. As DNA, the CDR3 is TGTGCCAGCAGTCCCCAGGGTGCTGGCCCCCTAGGGGGCTACACCTTC.

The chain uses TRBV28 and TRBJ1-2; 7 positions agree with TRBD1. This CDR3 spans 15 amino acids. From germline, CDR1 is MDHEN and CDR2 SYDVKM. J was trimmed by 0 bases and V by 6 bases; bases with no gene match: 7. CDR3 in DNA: TGTGCCAGCAGACGAGGGACAGCCACTAACTATGGCTACACCTTC. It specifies CASRRGTATNYGYTF.

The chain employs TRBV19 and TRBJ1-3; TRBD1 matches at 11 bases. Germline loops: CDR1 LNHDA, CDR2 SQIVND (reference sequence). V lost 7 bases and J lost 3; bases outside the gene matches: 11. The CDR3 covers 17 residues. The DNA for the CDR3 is TGTGCCAGTACCCTAGATACCGGGACAGGGGGTGGAAACACCATATATTTT. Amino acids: CASTLDTGTGGGNTIYF.

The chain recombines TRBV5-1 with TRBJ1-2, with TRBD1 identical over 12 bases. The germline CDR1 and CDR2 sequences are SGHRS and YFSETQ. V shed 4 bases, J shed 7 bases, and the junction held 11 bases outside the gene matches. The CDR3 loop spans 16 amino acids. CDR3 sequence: CASSNLFGTGGSGYTF. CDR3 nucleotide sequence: TGCGCCAGCAGCAACCTTTTCGGGACAGGGGGCAGTGGCTACACCTTC.

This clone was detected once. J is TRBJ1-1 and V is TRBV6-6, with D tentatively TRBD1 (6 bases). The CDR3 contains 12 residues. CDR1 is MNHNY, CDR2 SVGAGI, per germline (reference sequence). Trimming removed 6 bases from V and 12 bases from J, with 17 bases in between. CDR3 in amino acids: CASSPTGPGTFF. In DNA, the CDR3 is TGTGCCAGCAGCCCAACAGGGCCAGGAACTTTCTTT.

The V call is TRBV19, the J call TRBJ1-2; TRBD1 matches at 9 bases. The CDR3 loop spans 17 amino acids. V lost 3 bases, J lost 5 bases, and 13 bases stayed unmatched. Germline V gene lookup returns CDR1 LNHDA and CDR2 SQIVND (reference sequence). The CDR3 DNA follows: TGTGCCAGTAGTATCCCCAGTATCGTCGGGACAGGGTATGGCTACACCTTC. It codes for CASSIPSIVGTGYGYTF.

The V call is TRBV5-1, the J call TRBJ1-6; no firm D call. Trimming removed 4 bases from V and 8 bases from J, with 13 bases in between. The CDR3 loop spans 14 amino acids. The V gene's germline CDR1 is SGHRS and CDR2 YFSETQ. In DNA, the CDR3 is TGCGCCAGCAGCCGGGTGTCTGCGGATTCACCCCTCCACTTT. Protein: CASSRVSADSPLHF.